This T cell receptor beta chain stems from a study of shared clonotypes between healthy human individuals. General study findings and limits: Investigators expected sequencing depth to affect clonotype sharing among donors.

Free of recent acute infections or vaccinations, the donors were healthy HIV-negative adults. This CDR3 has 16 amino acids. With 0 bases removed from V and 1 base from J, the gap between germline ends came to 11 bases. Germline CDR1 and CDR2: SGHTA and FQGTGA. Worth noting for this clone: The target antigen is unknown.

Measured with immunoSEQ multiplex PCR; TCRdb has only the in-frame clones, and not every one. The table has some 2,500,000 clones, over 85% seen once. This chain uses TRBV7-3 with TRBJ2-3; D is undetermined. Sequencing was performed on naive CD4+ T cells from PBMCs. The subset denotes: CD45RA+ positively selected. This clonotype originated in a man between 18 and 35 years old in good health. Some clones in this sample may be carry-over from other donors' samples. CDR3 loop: CASSLTGPGGTDTQYF. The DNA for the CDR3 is TGTGCCAGCAGCTTAACGGGCCCTGGTGGCACAGATACGCAGTATTTT. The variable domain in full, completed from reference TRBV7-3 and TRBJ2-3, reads GAGVSQTPSNKVTEKGKYVELRCDPISGHTALYWYRQSLGQGPEFLIYFQGTGAADDSGLPNDRFFAVRPEGSVSTLKIQRTERGDSAVYLCASSLTGPGGTDTQYFGPGTRLTVL.